The present entry profiles one T cell receptor (beta chain) with its context. As handled by the study authors: The authors estimated nucleated cell counts from reference gene primer amplification. Clones were read by immunoSEQ multiplex PCR, and TCRdb kept only the in-frame ones, dropping some. That table gives V, J and clone size, and the DNA gave D and trimming. Among roughly 52,000 clones listed, 86% were seen once. The data are from a study of blood T cell repertoires in COVID-19. Study background: The United States, Italy and Spain supplied acute and convalescent COVID-19 samples. Nucleic acid was either cDNA or gDNA, and it came from T cells, B-cell-depleted T cells, or PBMCs.

There are 15 residues in the CDR3. The V and J ends lost 0 bases and 2 bases respectively, with 9 bases between them. Germline V gene lookup returns CDR1 SGHTA and CDR2 FQGNSA. The receptor comes from a woman of 80 years or more with acute or convalescent COVID-19. Source material: peripheral blood. The rearrangement joins TRBV7-2 to TRBJ2-3; D might be TRBD2 (6 bases). Here the CDR3 DNA reads TGTGCCAGCAGCTTAGCGGGGGGATACACAGATACGCAGTATTTT. Translated, it gives CASSLAGGYTDTQYF.